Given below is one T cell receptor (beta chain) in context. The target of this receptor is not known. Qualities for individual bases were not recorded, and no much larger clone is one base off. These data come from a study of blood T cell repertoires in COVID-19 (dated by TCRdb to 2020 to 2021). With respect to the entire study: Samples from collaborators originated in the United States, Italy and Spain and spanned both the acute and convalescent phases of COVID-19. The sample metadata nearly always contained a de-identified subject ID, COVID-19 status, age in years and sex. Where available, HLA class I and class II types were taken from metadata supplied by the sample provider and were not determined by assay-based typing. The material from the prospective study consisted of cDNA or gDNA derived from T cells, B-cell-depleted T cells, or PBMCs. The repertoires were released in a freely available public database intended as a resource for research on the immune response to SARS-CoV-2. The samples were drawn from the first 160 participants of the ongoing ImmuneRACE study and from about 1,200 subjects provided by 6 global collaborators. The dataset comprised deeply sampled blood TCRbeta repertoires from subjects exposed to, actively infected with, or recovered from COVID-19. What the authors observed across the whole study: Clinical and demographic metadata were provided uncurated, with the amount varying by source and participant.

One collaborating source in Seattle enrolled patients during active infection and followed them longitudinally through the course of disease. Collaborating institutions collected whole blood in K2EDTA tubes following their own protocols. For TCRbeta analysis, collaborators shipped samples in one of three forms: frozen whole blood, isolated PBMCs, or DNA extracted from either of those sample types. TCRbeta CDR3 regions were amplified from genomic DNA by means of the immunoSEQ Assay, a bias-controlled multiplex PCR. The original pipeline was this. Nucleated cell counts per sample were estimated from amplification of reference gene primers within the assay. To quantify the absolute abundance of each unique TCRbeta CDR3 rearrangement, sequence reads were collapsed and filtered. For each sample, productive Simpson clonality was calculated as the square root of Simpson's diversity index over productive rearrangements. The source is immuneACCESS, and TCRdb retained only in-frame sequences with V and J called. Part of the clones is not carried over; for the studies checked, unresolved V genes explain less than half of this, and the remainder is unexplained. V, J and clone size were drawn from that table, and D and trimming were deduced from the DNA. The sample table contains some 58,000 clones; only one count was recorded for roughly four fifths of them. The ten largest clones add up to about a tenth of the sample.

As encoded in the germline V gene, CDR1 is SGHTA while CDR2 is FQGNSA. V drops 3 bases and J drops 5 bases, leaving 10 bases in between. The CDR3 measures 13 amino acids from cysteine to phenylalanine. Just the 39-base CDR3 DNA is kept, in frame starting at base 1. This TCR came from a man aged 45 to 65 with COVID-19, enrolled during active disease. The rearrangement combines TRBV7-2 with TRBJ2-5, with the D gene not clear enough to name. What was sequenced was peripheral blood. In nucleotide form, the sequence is TGTGCCAGCAGCTTTGGAGTCCGGGAGACCCAGTACTTC. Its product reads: CASSFGVRETQYF.